The 6 T cell receptor beta chains given below trace back to one sample, sequenced in a study of Graves' ophthalmopathy and Graves' hyperthyroidism. Amplified TCR beta CDR3 regions were obtained using RNA transcripts as template. First-round RT-PCR relied on HTBI primers, and a second-round multiplex PCR came next. One entry per CDR3 protein, called by TCRdb with MiXCR from the multiplex PCR reads. The sample holds roughly 500,000 distinct CDR3 sequences; approximately 15% are singletons and the top ten take 8% to 10%. Sequencing was done on a sample of blood. These receptors were collected from a woman aged 30 to 39 with Graves' ophthalmopathy.

This clonotype was picked up many times. V usage is TRBV6-1 and J usage is TRBJ1-1; the match to TRBD1 covers 7 bases. The CDR3 runs to 13 residues. Germline V gene sequence: CDR1 MNHNS, CDR2 SASEGT. The V segment lost 5 bases and the J segment 4 bases; nucleotides outside the gene matches: 4. CDR3: CASSTGVGTEAFF. CDR3 sequence (DNA): TGTGCCAGCAGTACAGGGGTGGGCACTGAAGCTTTCTTT.

This clonotype was counted only a few times. The chain combines TRBV11-2 with TRBJ2-5; TRBD1 or TRBD2 may be the D gene (5 bases each). Trimming removed 5 bases at V and 4 bases at J, with 14 bases between. The CDR3 loop spans 14 amino acids. Germline CDR1 SGHAT, CDR2 FQNNGV. The CDR3 DNA reads TGTGCCAGCAGCACCCCGGGGACGGGAGAGACCCAGTACTTC. This sequence encodes CASSTPGTGETQYF.

The chain is built from TRBV19 and TRBJ2-7; 10 nucleotides align to TRBD2. V was pared by 0 bases and J by 4 bases, with 6 bases of the junction left unmatched. This CDR3 contains 16 residues. Germline CDR1 reads LNHDA; CDR2 reads SQIVND (reference sequence). The CDR3 spells CASSIDLASGSYEQYF. CDR3 nucleotide sequence: TGTGCCAGTAGTATAGATCTGGCTAGCGGGAGTTACGAGCAGTACTTC.

This clonotype was recorded many times. V gene TRBV27 combines with J gene TRBJ1-1; 7 nucleotides align to TRBD1. CDR3 length equals 16 residues. Germline CDR1 is MNHEY and CDR2 is SMNVEV (reference sequence). The V and J ends lost 6 bases and 5 bases, in that order; junction bases with no gene match: 15. The CDR3 region has the DNA TGTGCCAGCAGATCACATCAGGGGGTCTTGGTTACTGAAGCTTTCTTT. Encoded protein: CASRSHQGVLVTEAFF.

This clonotype was observed many times. The CDR3 region is CARDRGGYEQYF. Written as DNA, the CDR3 is TGTGCCAGGGACAGGGGTGGCTACGAGCAGTACTTC. The J gene is TRBJ2-7, the V gene TRBV27; 9 bases fit TRBD1. The CDR3 runs 12 residues. The V segment lost 9 bases and the J segment 3 bases; nucleotides outside the gene matches: 3. Germline-derived CDR1 and CDR2 are MNHEY and SMNVEV (reference sequence).

The genes are TRBV25-1 and TRBJ2-3; D may be TRBD2 (7 bases). CDR1 and CDR2 (germline): MGHDK, SYGVNS. The length of the CDR3 is 12 residues. Trimming took 0 bases from V and 12 from J, leaving 10 bases between them. The CDR3 spells CASSEYGGPQYF. CDR3 DNA: TGTGCCAGCAGTGAATACGGGGGGCCTCAGTATTTT.